The 14 T cell receptor beta chains reported below all come from one sample, sequenced in a study of persistence of HIV-infected CD4 T cells. Sequencing used immunoSEQ version 4 in survey mode. Sequenced by immunoSEQ multiplex PCR; TCRdb stores in-frame clones only, minus some. The sample shows just over 40,000 clones, around 78% of them seen only once. The stimulus was an HIV-1 Gag 15-mer peptide pool, 0.85 to 1 ug/peptide/mL. CD40L/CD69 double-negative CD45RO-high memory CD4+ T cells were collected. These receptors have no identified antigens. The sample consisted of CD4+ T cells sorted from PBMCs after roughly 19-hour stimulation, taken from a patient who received antiretroviral therapy. The receptors stem from an adult man with HIV who was CMV-seropositive.

The chain joins TRBV15 to TRBJ2-1; 10 nucleotides agree with TRBD2. V lost 6 bases, J lost 6 bases, and 17 bases stayed unmatched. The CDR3 contains 18 residues. Per germline, CDR1 LNHNV and CDR2 YYDKDF (reference sequence). DNA for the CDR3: TGTGCCACCAGTCGGGCGTCTAGCGGGAGTGTCGGGGGCAATGAGCAGTTCTTC. This translates into CATSRASSGSVGGNEQFF.

This clone was detected only a few times. CDR3 DNA sequence: TGTGCCATCAGTGAGTCGTCTCGGGGGTATGGCTACACCTTC. Its translation: CAISESSRGYGYTF. This chain links TRBV10-3 with TRBJ1-2; D perhaps matches TRBD1 (5 bases). The length of the CDR3 is 14 residues. Germline V gene data show CDR1 as ENHRY and CDR2 as SYGVKD. The V end was cut by 0 bases, the J end by 5 bases, with 10 bases between.

The genes are TRBV5-1 and TRBJ1-6; no firm D call. The V end lost 5 bases, the J end lost 0 bases, and 24 bases lay between the germline ends. The CDR3 consists of 20 residues. Germline CDR1 SGHRS, CDR2 YFSETQ. The CDR3: CASSLLSISSSSSYNSPLHF. CDR3 bases: TGCGCCAGCAGTCTACTCTCAATCTCTTCCTCGAGCTCCTATAATTCACCCCTCCACTTT.

The chain joins TRBV6-4 to TRBJ2-1, with D tentatively TRBD1 (5 bases). Trimming left V 2 bases short and J 8 bases short, with 13 bases between. The CDR3 is 14 amino acids. CDR1 and CDR2 (germline): MRHNA, SNTAGT. The CDR3 spells CASSDGAGMDEQFF. CDR3 DNA sequence: TGTGCCAGCAGTGACGGCGCAGGGATGGATGAGCAGTTCTTC.

The chain couples TRBV4-1 to TRBJ2-2; TRBD2 agrees at 9 bases. V gave up 5 bases and J gave up 6 bases; unmatched junction bases: 10. The CDR3 spans 16 residues. Germline assignment: CDR1 MGHRA and CDR2 YSYEKL. CDR3 residues: CASSWSAGGLAGELFF. Written as DNA, the CDR3 is TGCGCCAGCAGCTGGTCAGCGGGGGGCTTAGCCGGGGAGCTGTTTTTT.

This chain joins TRBV6-2 or TRBV6-3 and TRBJ1-1; TRBD1 matches at 9 bases. V lost 6 bases to trimming and J lost 8 bases; unmatched junction nucleotides: 4. The CDR3 contains 12 residues. Per the germline V gene, CDR1 is MNHEY and CDR2 is SVGEGT. DNA for the CDR3: TGTGCCAGCAGCCGGGACAGGGTGGAAGCTTTCTTT. It codes for CASSRDRVEAFF.

This clone was seen just once. The chain recombines TRBV7-9 with TRBJ2-4, with D uncertain. Germline V gives CDR1 SEHNR, CDR2 FQNEAQ (reference sequence). Trimming took off 1 base at V and 6 bases at J, with 4 bases between the two ends. This CDR3 has 12 residues. CDR3 nucleotide sequence: TGTGCCAGCAGCTTAGAAGTAAACATTCAGTACTTC. Its protein is CASSLEVNIQYF.

V gene TRBV18 combines with J gene TRBJ1-1; D remains unclear. Trimming pared 1 base from V and 7 bases from J, leaving 10 bases between. The CDR3 runs 13 residues. Germline CDR1 KGHSH, CDR2 LQKENI. The CDR3 region is CASSPQDGYEAFF. CDR3 DNA sequence: TGTGCCAGCTCACCACAGGACGGATATGAAGCTTTCTTT.

This clone was observed a handful of times. This chain connects TRBV5-6 to TRBJ1-2; no clear D gene. The CDR3 contains 14 residues. Trimming took off 0 bases at V and 4 bases at J, with 10 bases between the two ends. CDR1 and CDR2 from the germline V gene are SGHDT and YYEEEE. As DNA, the CDR3 is TGTGCCAGCAGCTTGGCCACGGTTCCCTATGGCTACACCTTC. Protein sequence: CASSLATVPYGYTF.

V usage is TRBV6-5 and J usage is TRBJ1-4; tentatively, D is TRBD1 (5 bases). The germline CDR1 and CDR2 sequences are MNHEY and SVGAGI. The CDR3 covers 14 residues. Trimming removed 7 bases at V and 8 bases at J, with 17 bases between. CDR3 DNA sequence: TGTGCCAGCACAGCGGGGGTCCTTGGGGAAAAACTGTTTTTT. Encoded protein: CASTAGVLGEKLFF.

This rearrangement joins TRBV14 to TRBJ2-5; possibly TRBD2 for D (6 bases). Trimming left V 4 bases short and J 5 bases short, with 17 bases between. CDR1 and CDR2 (germline): SGHDN, FVKESK. CDR3 size: 15 residues. Here the CDR3 reads CASSRGGTRGETQYF. CDR3 sequence (DNA): TGTGCCAGCAGCCGAGGCGGGACCCGGGGGGAGACCCAGTACTTC. The full variable domain, its missing parts supplied by reference TRBV14 and TRBJ2-5, is EAGVTQFPSHSVIEKGQTVTLRCDPISGHDNLYWYRRVMGKEIKFLLHFVKESKQDESGMPNNRFLAERTGGTYSTLKVQPAELEDSGVYFCASSRGGTRGETQYFGPGTRLLVL.

This clone was seen only a few times. The rearrangement joins TRBV10-3 to TRBJ1-5; D unclear. V was trimmed by 4 bases and J by 1 base, leaving 5 bases between them. This CDR3 spans 13 amino acids. Germline CDR1 ENHRY, CDR2 SYGVKD. The CDR3 DNA sequence: TGTGCCATCAGTGTCCAGAGCAATCAGCCCCAGCATTTT. This gives the protein CAISVQSNQPQHF.

The chain links TRBV5-6 to TRBJ1-2; D might be TRBD1 (5 bases). Trimming stripped 4 bases from V and 11 bases from J, with 18 bases between. The germline gives CDR1 SGHDT, CDR2 YYEEEE. The CDR3 has 13 residues. The CDR3 loop is CASSPGWGGGYTF. The DNA of the CDR3 is TGTGCCAGCAGCCCAGGATGGGGGGGAGGTTACACCTTC.

This chain uses TRBV3-1 (or the pseudogene TRBV3-2) with TRBJ2-2; D is uncertain. The CDR3 runs 12 residues. Germline V gene sequence: CDR1 LGHDT, CDR2 YNNKEL (reference sequence). Trimming cost V 1 base and J 6 bases, with 3 bases left between them. The CDR3 region is CASSQVSGELFF. The CDR3, as DNA: TGTGCCAGCAGCCAAGTTTCCGGGGAGCTGTTTTTT.